One and the same sample provided the 22 T cell receptor beta chains below, sequenced in a study of human T cells and chemical hapten exposure. Time point noted: patch test 1, 2 weeks after DPC sensitization. Treatment meaning: therapeutic diphenylcyclopropenone sensitization with weekly scalp DPC. TCRdb recomputed calls from the RACE reads with MiXCR, one row per CDR3 protein. The sample gives roughly 200,000 distinct CDR3 sequences, 20% to 25% of which show up once; approximately 6.4% is in the top ten. Sequenced material: whole blood, taken in connection with sensitization to the hapten diphenylcyclopropenone (DPC). The receptors originated from a woman in her fifties or sixties with alopecia areata. Some clones in this sample may be carry-over from other donors' samples.

The rearrangement uses TRBV5-1 and TRBJ1-4, with D unclear. Germline assignment: CDR1 SGHRS and CDR2 YFSETQ. This CDR3 contains 14 residues. V shed 0 bases and J shed 5 bases, with 8 bases lying between them. The CDR3 loop is CASSLGGPNEKLFF. In DNA, the CDR3 is TGCGCCAGCAGCTTGGGAGGGCCCAATGAAAAACTGTTTTTT. The variable domain in full, with the rest retrieved from reference TRBV5-1 and TRBJ1-4, is KAGVTQTPRYLIKTRGQQVTLSCSPISGHRSVSWYQQTPGQGLQFLFEYFSETQRNKGNFPGRFSGRQFSNSRSEMNVSTLELGDSALYLCASSLGGPNEKLFFGSGTQLSVL.

The chain couples TRBV4-1 to TRBJ2-7, with a possible D match to TRBD1 (6 bases). The V and J ends lost 0 bases and 3 bases respectively, with 15 bases between them. The CDR3 runs to 16 residues. Germline V gene data show CDR1 as MGHRA and CDR2 as YSYEKL. DNA of the CDR3: TGCGCCAGCAGCCAAGACTCAGACAGGCTCAACTACGAGCAGTACTTC. Its protein is CASSQDSDRLNYEQYF.

The rearrangement joins TRBV20-1 to TRBJ2-1, with D hard to call. Germline-derived CDR1 and CDR2 are DFQATT and SNEGSKA (reference sequence). The CDR3 totals 15 residues. V lost 1 base and J 0 bases, leaving 10 bases between the germline ends. The CDR3: CSARATPRSYNEQFF. The CDR3 region has the DNA TGCAGTGCTAGAGCTACACCACGCTCCTACAATGAGCAGTTCTTC.

This chain uses TRBV6-2 or TRBV6-3 with TRBJ1-1; TRBD1 agrees at 9 bases. Germline values: CDR1 MNHEY, CDR2 SVGEGT. The CDR3 is made up of 16 amino acids. V trimming: 4 bases; J trimming: 4 bases; junction bases outside the gene matches: 10. CDR3 bases: TGTGCCAGCAGTTGGACCCAACAGGGGGCGAGCACTGAAGCTTTCTTT. This encodes CASSWTQQGASTEAFF.

The chain has TRBV2 and TRBJ2-1; no clear D gene. V was trimmed by 3 bases and J by 7 bases, leaving 13 bases between them. Germline V gives CDR1 SNHLY, CDR2 FYNNEI. The CDR3 loop spans 14 amino acids. The CDR3 bases are TGTGCCAGCAGTGACAACCTTTGGGGTAATGAGCAGTTCTTC. As protein: CASSDNLWGNEQFF.

This clonotype was detected a few times. This rearrangement joins TRBV3-1 to TRBJ2-1; D perhaps matches TRBD1 (5 bases). This CDR3 has 16 residues. V was pared by 0 bases and J by 8 bases, with 17 bases between. CDR1 and CDR2 (germline): LGHDT, YNNKEL (reference sequence). DNA for the CDR3: TGTGCCAGCAGCCAAGAGGGGCAGGGCCTTGGGGATGAGCAGTTCTTC. Its translation is CASSQEGQGLGDEQFF.

This clonotype came up a few times. V and J are TRBV6-2 or TRBV6-3 and TRBJ1-6; perhaps TRBD1 as D (5 bases). Germline-derived CDR1 and CDR2 are MNHEY and SVGEGT. V was pared by 3 bases and J by 6 bases, with 9 bases between. CDR3 size: 14 residues. The CDR3 region is CASSYSGGNSPLHF. CDR3 coding DNA: TGTGCCAGCAGTTATTCCGGGGGTAATTCACCCCTCCACTTT.

In this sample, this clonotype turned up a few times. The rearrangement joins TRBV18 to TRBJ2-1; 7 bases are a match to TRBD1. With V trimmed by 1 base and J by 5 bases, 5 bases remained unmatched. CDR1 is KGHSH and CDR2 is LQKENI in the germline V gene. The CDR3 runs 15 residues. The CDR3 coding sequence is TGTGCCAGCTCACCACGCGGACAGGCCAACAATGAGCAGTTCTTC. Protein product: CASSPRGQANNEQFF.

The rearrangement uses TRBV10-3 and TRBJ2-2, with 8 positions matching TRBD1. Germline V lookup: CDR1 ENHRY, CDR2 SYGVKD. The CDR3 is 14 amino acids. Unmatched junction bases numbered 6, after V lost 8 bases and J lost 4 bases. CDR3 DNA sequence: TGTGCCATCCCGACAGGGGCATCCACCGGGGAGCTGTTTTTT. Protein product: CAIPTGASTGELFF.

Only a few counts were recorded for this clonotype. CDR3 region: CSAQHSGSLETETQYF. CDR3 DNA sequence: TGCAGTGCTCAGCACAGCGGGAGTTTAGAGACAGAGACCCAGTACTTC. The chain is built from TRBV20-1 and TRBJ2-5, with 8 bases that match TRBD2. The CDR3 consists of 16 residues. Germline CDR1 DFQATT, CDR2 SNEGSKA (reference sequence). The trim removed 5 bases at V and 4 bases at J, leaving 15 bases unmatched.

CDR3 region: CSGGVGGDFTEAFF. The CDR3 bases are TGCAGCGGAGGGGTCGGGGGAGATTTCACTGAAGCTTTCTTT. The chain carries TRBV29-1 and TRBJ1-1; D is perhaps TRBD1 (5 bases). V shed 7 bases and J shed 4 bases, with 19 bases lying between them. The CDR3 extends over 14 amino acids. Germline values: CDR1 SQVTM, CDR2 ANQGSEA.

This rearrangement joins TRBV20-1 to TRBJ1-1; D gene uncertain. V was clipped by 2 bases and J by 5 bases, with 21 bases between them. The CDR3 is 16 amino acids. CDR1 and CDR2 (germline): DFQATT, SNEGSKA (reference sequence). CDR3 loop: CSARLSGARRWTEAFF. The CDR3, as DNA: TGCAGTGCTAGACTATCGGGAGCCAGGCGGTGGACTGAAGCTTTCTTT.

This clonotype was observed many times. This rearrangement joins TRBV5-4 to TRBJ1-1, with D unresolved. Germline CDR1 reads SGHNT; CDR2 reads YYREEE (reference sequence). Trimming left V 4 bases short and J 1 base short, with 11 bases between. This CDR3 is 14 amino acids long. The CDR3 protein is CASSPIQENTEAFF. The CDR3, as DNA: TGTGCCAGCAGCCCTATCCAGGAGAACACTGAAGCTTTCTTT.

The J gene is TRBJ1-5, the V gene TRBV20-1; D is uncertain. With 1 base removed from V and 5 bases from J, the gap between germline ends came to 9 bases. Per germline, CDR1 DFQATT and CDR2 SNEGSKA (reference sequence). The CDR3 is 13 residues long. The CDR3 DNA reads TGCAGTGCTAGAGGCAGGTGGGATCAGCCCCAGCATTTT. Protein: CSARGRWDQPQHF.

This clonotype appeared a few times. The V and J genes are TRBV5-1 and TRBJ1-1, with D perhaps matching TRBD1 (6 bases). The CDR3 contains 16 residues. Trimming pared 0 bases from V and 0 bases from J, leaving 12 bases between. CDR1 is SGHRS and CDR2 is YFSETQ in the germline V gene. The CDR3 loop is CASSLGGGLMNTEAFF. The CDR3 DNA follows: TGCGCCAGCAGCTTGGGAGGGGGACTAATGAACACTGAAGCTTTCTTT.

This sequence joins TRBV7-6 and TRBJ1-5, with a weak D call TRBD1 (6 bases). The CDR3 is 13 residues long. Germline V lookup: CDR1 SGHVS, CDR2 FNYEAQ. Trimming left V 4 bases short and J 3 bases short, with 7 bases between. The CDR3 is CASSWTDNQPQHF. CDR3 DNA: TGTGCCAGCAGCTGGACAGACAATCAGCCCCAGCATTTT.

V and J are TRBV5-1 and TRBJ2-3, with D hard to call. This CDR3 has 15 residues. Per the germline V gene, CDR1 is SGHRS and CDR2 is YFSETQ. V was trimmed by 1 base and J by 3 bases, leaving 12 bases between them. The CDR3 protein is CASSLITVGTDTQYF. CDR3 in DNA: TGCGCCAGCAGCTTGATAACGGTAGGAACAGATACGCAGTATTTT.

V gene TRBV18 combines with J gene TRBJ2-3; the match to TRBD2 covers 8 bases. Germline V lookup: CDR1 KGHSH, CDR2 LQKENI. The V segment lost 3 bases and the J segment 3 bases; nucleotides outside the gene matches: 8. This CDR3 has 16 residues. The CDR3 DNA reads as TGTGCCAGCTCACCCCTCCGGGGGGGTTTGACAGATACGCAGTATTTT. Protein: CASSPLRGGLTDTQYF.

This clonotype has a handful of counts. The V gene is TRBV20-1, the J gene TRBJ2-3, with D possibly matching TRBD1 (7 bases). Germline CDR1 DFQATT, CDR2 SNEGSKA (reference sequence). Trimming removed 5 bases from V and 4 bases from J, with 19 bases in between. The CDR3 sequence is 15 residues long. The CDR3 region is CSARKQGTLADTQYF. The CDR3 DNA reads TGCAGTGCTCGGAAACAGGGGACTCTCGCAGATACGCAGTATTTT.

This clonotype occurred a few times. The rearrangement uses TRBV10-3 and TRBJ1-1; D remains unclear. Trimming pared 11 bases from V and 1 base from J, leaving 14 bases between. The CDR3 runs 13 residues. Germline values: CDR1 ENHRY, CDR2 SYGVKD. CDR3: CAVIGRWNTEAFF. The CDR3 DNA reads as TGTGCCGTGATAGGGCGCTGGAACACTGAAGCTTTCTTT.

This chain joins TRBV19 and TRBJ2-7; TRBD2 aligns across 11 bases. The germline gives CDR1 LNHDA, CDR2 SQIVND (reference sequence). The trim removed 8 bases at V and 5 bases at J, leaving 11 bases unmatched. This CDR3 contains 15 residues. This CDR3 is CASEINSGRDDEQYF. In DNA form, the CDR3 reads TGTGCCAGTGAAATTAATAGCGGGAGGGACGACGAGCAGTACTTC.

This rearrangement joins TRBV7-3 to TRBJ1-1, with 9 bases fitting TRBD1. With 5 bases clipped from V and 2 bases from J, the junction kept 12 bases outside the gene matches. Germline CDR1 reads SGHTA; CDR2 reads FQGTGA. The CDR3 loop spans 17 amino acids. As DNA, the CDR3 is TGTGCCAGCAGCGCAACCCGGGACAGGGTTGGTAACACTGAAGCTTTCTTT. This codes for CASSATRDRVGNTEAFF.